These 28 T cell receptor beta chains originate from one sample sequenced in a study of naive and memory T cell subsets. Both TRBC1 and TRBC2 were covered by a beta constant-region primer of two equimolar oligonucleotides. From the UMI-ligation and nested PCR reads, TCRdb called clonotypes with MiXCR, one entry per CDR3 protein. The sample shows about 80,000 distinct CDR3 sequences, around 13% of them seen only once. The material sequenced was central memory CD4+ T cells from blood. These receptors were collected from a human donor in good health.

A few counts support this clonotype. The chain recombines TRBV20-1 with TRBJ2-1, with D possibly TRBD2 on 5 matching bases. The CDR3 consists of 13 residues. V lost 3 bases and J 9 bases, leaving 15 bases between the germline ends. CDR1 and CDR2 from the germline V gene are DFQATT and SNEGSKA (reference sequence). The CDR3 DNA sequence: TGCAGTGCTAGCCCGGGAATGGTCGTTGAGCAGTTCTTC. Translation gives CSASPGMVVEQFF.

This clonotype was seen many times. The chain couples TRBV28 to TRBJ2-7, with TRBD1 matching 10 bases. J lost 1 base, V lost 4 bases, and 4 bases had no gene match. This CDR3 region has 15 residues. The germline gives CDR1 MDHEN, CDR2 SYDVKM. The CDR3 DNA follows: TGTGCCAGCAGTTACGACAGGGGGCATTCCTACGAGCAGTACTTC. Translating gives CASSYDRGHSYEQYF.

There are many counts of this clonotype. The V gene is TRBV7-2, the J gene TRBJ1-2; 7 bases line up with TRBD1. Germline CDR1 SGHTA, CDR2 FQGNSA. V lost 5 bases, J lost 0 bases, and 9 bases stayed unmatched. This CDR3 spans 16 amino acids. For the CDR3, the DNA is TGTGCCAGCAGCCTTGGACAGGCTAGAGCTAACTATGGCTACACCTTC. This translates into CASSLGQARANYGYTF.

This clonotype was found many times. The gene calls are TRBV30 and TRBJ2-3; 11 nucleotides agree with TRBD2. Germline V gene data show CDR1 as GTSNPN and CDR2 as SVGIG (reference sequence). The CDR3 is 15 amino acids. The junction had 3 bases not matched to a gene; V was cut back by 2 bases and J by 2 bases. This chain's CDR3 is CAWSNSGRATDTQYF. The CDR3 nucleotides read TGTGCCTGGAGTAATAGCGGGAGGGCCACAGATACGCAGTATTTT. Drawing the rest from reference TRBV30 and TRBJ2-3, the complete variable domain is SQTIHQWPATLVQPVGSPLSLECTVEGTSNPNLYWYRQAAGRGLQLLFYSVGIGQISSEVPQNLSASRPQDRQFILSSKKLLLSDSGFYLCAWSNSGRATDTQYFGPGTRLTVL.

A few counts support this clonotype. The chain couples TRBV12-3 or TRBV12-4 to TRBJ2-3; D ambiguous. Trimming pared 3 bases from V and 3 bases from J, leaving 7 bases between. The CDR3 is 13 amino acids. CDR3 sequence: CASSLDETDTQYF. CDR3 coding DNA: TGTGCCAGCAGTTTGGATGAGACAGATACGCAGTATTTT.

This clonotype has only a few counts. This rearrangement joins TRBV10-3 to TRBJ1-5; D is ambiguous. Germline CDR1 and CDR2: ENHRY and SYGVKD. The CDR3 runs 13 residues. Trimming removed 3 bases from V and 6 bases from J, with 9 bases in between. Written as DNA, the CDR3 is TGTGCCATCAGTGACGGGGAGGTTCAGCCCCAGCATTTT. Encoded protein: CAISDGEVQPQHF.

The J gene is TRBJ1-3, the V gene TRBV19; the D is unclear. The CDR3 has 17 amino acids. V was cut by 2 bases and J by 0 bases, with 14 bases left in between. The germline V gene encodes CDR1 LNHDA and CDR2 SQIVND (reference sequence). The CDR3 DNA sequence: TGTGCCAGTAGTATATTAAATCGAGGAAGCTCTGGAAACACCATATATTTT. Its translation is CASSILNRGSSGNTIYF.

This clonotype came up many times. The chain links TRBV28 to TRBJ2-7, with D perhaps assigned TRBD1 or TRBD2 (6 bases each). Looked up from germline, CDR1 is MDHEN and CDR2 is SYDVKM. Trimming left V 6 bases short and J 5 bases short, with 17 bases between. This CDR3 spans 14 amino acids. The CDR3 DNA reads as TGTGCCAGCAGGAAAGGGGGGCGCACCCACGAGCAGTACTTC. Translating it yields CASRKGGRTHEQYF. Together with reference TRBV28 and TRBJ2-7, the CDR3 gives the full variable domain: DVKVTQSSRYLVKRTGEKVFLECVQDMDHENMFWYRQDPGLGLRLIYFSYDVKMKEKGDIPEGYSVSREKKERFSLILESASTNQTSMYLCASRKGGRTHEQYFGPGTRLTVT.

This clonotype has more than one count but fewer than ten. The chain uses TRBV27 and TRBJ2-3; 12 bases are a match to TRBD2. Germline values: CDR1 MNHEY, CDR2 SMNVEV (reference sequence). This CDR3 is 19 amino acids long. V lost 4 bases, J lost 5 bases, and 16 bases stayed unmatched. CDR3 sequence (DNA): TGTGCCAGCAGTTCCCCCCTAGCGGGAGGGGGTCGTATTCGAGATACGCAGTATTTT. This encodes CASSSPLAGGGRIRDTQYF.

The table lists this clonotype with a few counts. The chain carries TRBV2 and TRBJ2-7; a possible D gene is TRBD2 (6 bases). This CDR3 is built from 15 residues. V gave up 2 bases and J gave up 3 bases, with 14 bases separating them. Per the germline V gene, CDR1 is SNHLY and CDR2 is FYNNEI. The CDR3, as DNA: TGTGCCAGCAGTGAAAATAGCGGCCCATTCTACGAGCAGTACTTC. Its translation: CASSENSGPFYEQYF.

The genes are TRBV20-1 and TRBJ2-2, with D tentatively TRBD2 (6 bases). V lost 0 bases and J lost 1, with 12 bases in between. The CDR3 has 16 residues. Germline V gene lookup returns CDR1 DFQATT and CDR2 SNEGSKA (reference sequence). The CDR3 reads CSARDNRGGNTGELFF. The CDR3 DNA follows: TGCAGTGCTAGAGATAACCGGGGAGGGAACACCGGGGAGCTGTTTTTT.

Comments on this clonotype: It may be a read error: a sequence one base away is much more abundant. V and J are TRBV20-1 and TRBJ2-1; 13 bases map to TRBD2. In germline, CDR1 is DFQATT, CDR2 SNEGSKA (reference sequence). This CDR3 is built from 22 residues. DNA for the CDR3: TGCAGTGCTAGGCTGGGACAGGGTGTCCCTCAAGGGACTAGCGGGACCTACAATGGGCAGTTCTTC. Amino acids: CSARLGQGVPQGTSGTYNGQFF.

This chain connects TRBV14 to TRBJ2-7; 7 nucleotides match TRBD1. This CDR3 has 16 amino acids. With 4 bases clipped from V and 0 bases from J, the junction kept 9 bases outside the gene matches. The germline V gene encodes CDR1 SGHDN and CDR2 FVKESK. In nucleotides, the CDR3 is TGTGCCAGCAGCCCACTGGGGACAGTTAACTCCTACGAGCAGTACTTC. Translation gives CASSPLGTVNSYEQYF.

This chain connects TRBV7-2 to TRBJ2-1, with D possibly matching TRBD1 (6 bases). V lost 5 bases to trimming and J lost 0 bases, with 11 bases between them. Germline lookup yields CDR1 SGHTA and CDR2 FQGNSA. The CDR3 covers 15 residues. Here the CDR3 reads CASSADSSSYNEQFF. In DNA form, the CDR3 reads TGTGCCAGCAGCGCGGACAGCAGCTCCTACAATGAGCAGTTCTTC.

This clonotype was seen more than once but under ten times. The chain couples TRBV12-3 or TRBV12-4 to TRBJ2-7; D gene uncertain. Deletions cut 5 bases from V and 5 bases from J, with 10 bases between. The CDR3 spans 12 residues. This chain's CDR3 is CASSQKVHEQYF. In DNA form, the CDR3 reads TGTGCCAGCAGTCAAAAGGTCCACGAGCAGTACTTC.

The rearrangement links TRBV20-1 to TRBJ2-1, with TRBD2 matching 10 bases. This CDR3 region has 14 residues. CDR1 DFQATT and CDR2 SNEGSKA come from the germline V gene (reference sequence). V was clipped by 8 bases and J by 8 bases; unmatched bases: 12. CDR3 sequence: CSLRVAGGGDEQFF. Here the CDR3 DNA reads TGCAGTCTTAGAGTAGCGGGAGGTGGGGATGAGCAGTTCTTC.

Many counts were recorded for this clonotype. The CDR3 DNA reads TGTGCCAGCCGACTAGCGGGAGATACGCAGTATTTT. Its protein product is CASRLAGDTQYF. V and J are TRBV7-9 and TRBJ2-3, with TRBD2 matching over 10 bases. CDR3 length equals 12 residues. Germline V gene data show CDR1 as SEHNR and CDR2 as FQNEAQ (reference sequence). After removal of 8 bases from V and 5 bases from J, the junction contained 1 base not matched to a gene.

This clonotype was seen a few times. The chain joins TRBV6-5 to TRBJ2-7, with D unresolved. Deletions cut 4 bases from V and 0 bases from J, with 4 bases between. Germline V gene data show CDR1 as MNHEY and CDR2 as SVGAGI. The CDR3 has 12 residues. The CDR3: CASSSGSYEQYF. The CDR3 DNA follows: TGTGCCAGCAGTTCTGGCTCCTACGAGCAGTACTTC.

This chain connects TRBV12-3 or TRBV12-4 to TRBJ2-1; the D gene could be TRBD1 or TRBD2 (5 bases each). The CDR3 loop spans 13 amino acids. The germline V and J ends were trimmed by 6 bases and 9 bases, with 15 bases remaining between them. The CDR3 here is CASSLRGAGEQFF. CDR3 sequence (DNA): TGTGCCAGCAGCTTAAGAGGGGCCGGTGAGCAGTTCTTC.

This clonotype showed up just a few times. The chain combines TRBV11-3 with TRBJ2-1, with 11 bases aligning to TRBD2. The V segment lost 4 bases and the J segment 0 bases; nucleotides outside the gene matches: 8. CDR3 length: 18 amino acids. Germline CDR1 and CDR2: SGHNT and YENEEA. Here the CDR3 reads CASSSGTSGRSSYNEQFF. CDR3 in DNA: TGTGCCAGCAGCTCCGGGACTAGCGGTCGGAGCTCCTACAATGAGCAGTTCTTC.

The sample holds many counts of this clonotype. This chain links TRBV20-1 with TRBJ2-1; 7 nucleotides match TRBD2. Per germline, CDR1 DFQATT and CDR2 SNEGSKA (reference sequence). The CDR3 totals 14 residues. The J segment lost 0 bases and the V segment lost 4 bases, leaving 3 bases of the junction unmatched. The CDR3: CSATSGSSYNEQFF. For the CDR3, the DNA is TGCAGTGCTACTAGCGGTAGCTCCTACAATGAGCAGTTCTTC.

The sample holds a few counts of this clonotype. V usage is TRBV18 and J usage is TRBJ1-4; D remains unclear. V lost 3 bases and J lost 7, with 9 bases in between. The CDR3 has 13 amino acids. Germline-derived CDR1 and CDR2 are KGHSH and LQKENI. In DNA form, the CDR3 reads TGTGCCAGCTCACCTTATCCTCTTGAAAAACTGTTTTTT. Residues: CASSPYPLEKLFF.

The CDR3 nucleotides are TGCAGCGTCAAGGGGGTGGTAGCGGGGTCGACCCGAGAGCAGTTCTTC. As protein: CSVKGVVAGSTREQFF. This rearrangement joins TRBV29-1 to TRBJ2-1; 8 nucleotides agree with TRBD2. Germline trimming cut 6 bases from V and 10 bases from J; bases unmatched to any gene: 20. There are 16 residues in the CDR3. CDR1 is SQVTM, CDR2 ANQGSEA, per germline.

The CDR3 region has the DNA TGTGCCAGCGAGGGACAGAGCAATCAGCCCCAGCATTTT. Its protein is CASEGQSNQPQHF. The chain has TRBV2 and TRBJ1-5, with 7 bases fitting TRBD1. The ends lost 8 bases at V and 1 base at J; junction bases unmatched: 2. This CDR3 is built from 13 residues. Germline lookup yields CDR1 SNHLY and CDR2 FYNNEI.

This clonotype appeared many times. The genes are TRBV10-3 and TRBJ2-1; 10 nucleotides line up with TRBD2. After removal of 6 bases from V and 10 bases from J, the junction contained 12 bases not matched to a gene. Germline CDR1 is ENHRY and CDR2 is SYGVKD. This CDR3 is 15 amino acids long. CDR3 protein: CAISRSLAGEGEQFF. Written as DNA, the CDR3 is TGTGCCATCAGCCGGAGCCTAGCGGGAGAGGGAGAGCAGTTCTTC.

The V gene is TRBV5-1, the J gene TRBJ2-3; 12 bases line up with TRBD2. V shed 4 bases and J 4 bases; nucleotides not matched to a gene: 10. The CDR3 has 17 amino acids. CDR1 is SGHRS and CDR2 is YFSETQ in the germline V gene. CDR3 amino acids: CASSVSPTSGSPDTQYF. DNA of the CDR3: TGCGCCAGCAGCGTGAGCCCGACTAGCGGGAGCCCAGATACGCAGTATTTT.

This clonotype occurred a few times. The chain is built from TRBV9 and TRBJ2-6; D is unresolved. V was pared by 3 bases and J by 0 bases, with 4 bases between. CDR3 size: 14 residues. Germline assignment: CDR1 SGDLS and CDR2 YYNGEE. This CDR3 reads CASSGSSGANVLTF. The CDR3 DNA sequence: TGTGCCAGCAGCGGCAGCTCTGGGGCCAACGTCCTGACTTTC.

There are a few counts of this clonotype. The CDR3 spells CASSALGQGDEKLFF. As DNA, the CDR3 is TGCGCCAGCAGCGCCCTAGGACAGGGTGATGAAAAACTGTTTTTT. The chain employs TRBV4-1 and TRBJ1-4; TRBD1 matches at 8 bases. There are 15 residues in the CDR3. J lost 6 bases, V lost 5 bases, and 8 bases had no gene match. Germline assignment: CDR1 MGHRA and CDR2 YSYEKL.